The clone carrying this TCR beta chain was seen more than once but under ten times. The target antigen is unknown. The ends lost 4 bases at V and 8 bases at J; junction bases unmatched: 10. The CDR3 runs 14 residues. Germline CDR1 MDHEN, CDR2 SYDVKM. This entry is derived from a study of OX40 agonist ivuxolimab in advanced cancers. Study information: Intravenous ivuxolimab at 0.01 to 10 mg/kg was given to patients every 2 weeks. A diagnosis of hepatocellular carcinoma, melanoma, renal cell or head and neck cancer was present in dose-escalation patients.

The protocol was immunoSEQ multiplex PCR, while the TCRdb copy is restricted to in-frame clones and leaves out a portion. The sample has about 59,000 clones, roughly 84% seen once. Study-wide points: In CD8+ T cells, expanded clones were on average more numerous than in CD4+. Within 6 weeks, CD4+ and CD8+ blood T cells expanded clonally at 0.1 to 3.0 mg/kg.

The receptor was isolated from an adult with an advanced solid tumor such as melanoma, head and neck, liver or kidney cancer. V and J are TRBV28 and TRBJ2-7, with TRBD1 matching over 8 bases. Here the sequenced sample was CD4+ or CD8+ T cells sorted from blood, taken in a trial of the OX40 agonist ivuxolimab. CDR3 DNA: TGTGCCAGCAGTTCTAATCAGGGGGCTAAAAAGCAGTACTTC. Translated: CASSSNQGAKKQYF.